This TCR beta chain was identified during a study of T cell changes during pregnancy in multiple sclerosis. Sequencing was performed with immunoSEQ multiplex PCR; in TCRdb, only in-frame clones are kept and a portion is missing. The sample contains about 39,000 clones, around 92% of which appear only once. Germline V gene lookup returns CDR1 SNHLY and CDR2 FYNNEI. V lost 6 bases to trimming and J lost 5 bases; unmatched junction nucleotides: 4. CDR3 length: 12 amino acids. The input for sequencing was CD8+ T cells from peripheral blood mononuclear cells, taken before pregnancy. The chain couples TRBV2 to TRBJ2-7, with 7 bases fitting TRBD1. The clonotype was recovered from a female donor with multiple sclerosis, enrolled in a pregnancy study. CDR3 sequence: CASRGTVNEQYF. The CDR3 DNA is TGTGCCAGCAGGGGGACAGTTAACGAGCAGTACTTC.